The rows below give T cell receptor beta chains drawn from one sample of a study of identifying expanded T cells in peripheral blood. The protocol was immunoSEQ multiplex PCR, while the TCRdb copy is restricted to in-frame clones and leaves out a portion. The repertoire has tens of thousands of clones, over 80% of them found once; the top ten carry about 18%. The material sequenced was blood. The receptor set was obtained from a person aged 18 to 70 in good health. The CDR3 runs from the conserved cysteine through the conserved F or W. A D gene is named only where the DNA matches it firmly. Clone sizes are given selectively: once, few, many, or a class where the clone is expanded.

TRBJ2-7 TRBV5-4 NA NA CASSPGLRTLEQYF TGTGCCAGCAGCCCCGGCCTGAGGACTTTGGAGCAGTACTTC
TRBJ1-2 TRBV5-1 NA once CASSLEQGPTNYGYTF TGCGCCAGCAGCTTGGAACAGGGACCGACTAACTATGGCTACACCTTC
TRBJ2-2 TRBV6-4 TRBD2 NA CASIGGFSGREPPTGELFF TGTGCCAGCATCGGGGGGTTTAGCGGGAGGGAACCCCCCACCGGGGAGCTGTTTTTT
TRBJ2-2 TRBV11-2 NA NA CASSLIAGSTGELFF TGTGCCAGCAGCTTAATAGCTGGGTCGACCGGGGAGCTGTTTTTT
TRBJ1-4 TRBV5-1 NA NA CASSLSGATNEKLFF TGCGCCAGCAGCTTGTCAGGTGCAACTAATGAAAAACTGTTTTTT
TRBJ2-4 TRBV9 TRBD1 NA CASSVGPNAGTGAFENIQYF TGTGCCAGCAGCGTAGGACCAAACGCCGGGACAGGGGCTTTCGAAAACATTCAGTACTTC
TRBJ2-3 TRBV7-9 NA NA CASSPRGDYTDTQYF TGTGCCAGCAGCCCCAGGGGCGACTATACAGATACGCAGTATTTT
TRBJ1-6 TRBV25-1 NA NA CASSEGGNSPLHF TGTGCCAGCAGTGAAGGGGGTAATTCACCCCTCCACTTT
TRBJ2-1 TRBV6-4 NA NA CASSDGPGGSHEQFF TGTGCCAGCAGTGACGGGCCGGGGGGCTCCCATGAGCAGTTCTTC
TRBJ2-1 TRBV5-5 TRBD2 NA CASSLIAGGNNEQFF TGTGCCAGCAGCTTAATAGCGGGAGGGAACAATGAGCAGTTCTTC
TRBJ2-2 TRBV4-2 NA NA CASSHPTTTGELFF TGTGCCAGCAGCCACCCGACCACCACCGGGGAGCTGTTTTTT
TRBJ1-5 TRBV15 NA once CATSPRRSNQPQHF TGTGCCACCAGCCCTCGACGGAGCAATCAGCCCCAGCATTTT
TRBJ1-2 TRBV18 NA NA CASSPLQRTRGDYGYTF TGTGCCAGCTCACCACTCCAAAGAACGAGGGGTGACTATGGCTACACCTTC
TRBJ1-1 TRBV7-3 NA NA CASSSGGNTEAFF TGTGCCAGCAGTTCCGGAGGGAACACTGAAGCTTTCTTT
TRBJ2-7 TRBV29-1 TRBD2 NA CSVSSLAVGYEQYF TGCAGCGTTTCTTCTCTAGCGGTAGGCTACGAGCAGTACTTC
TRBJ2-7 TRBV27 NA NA CASSLTDTYEQYF TGTGCCAGCAGTTTAACCGATACCTACGAGCAGTACTTC
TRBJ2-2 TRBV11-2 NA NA CASSLERPPAGELFF TGTGCCAGCAGCTTAGAAAGGCCCCCCGCCGGGGAGCTGTTTTTT
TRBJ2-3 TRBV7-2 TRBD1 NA CASSSNRDRGADTQYF TGTGCCAGCAGCTCGAACCGGGACAGGGGAGCAGATACGCAGTATTTT
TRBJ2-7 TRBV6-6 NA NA CASSFAPGLEQYF TGTGCCAGCAGTTTCGCACCGGGGCTCGAGCAGTACTTC
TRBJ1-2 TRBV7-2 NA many CASSLVFGGGRGYTF TGTGCCAGCAGCTTAGTTTTTGGTGGAGGGAGAGGCTACACCTTC
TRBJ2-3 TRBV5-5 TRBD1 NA CASSSDRGPDTQYF TGTGCCAGCAGCTCGGACAGGGGCCCAGATACGCAGTATTTT
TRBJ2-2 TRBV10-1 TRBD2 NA CASSGGGTGELFF TGCGCCAGTAGCGGGGGAGGAACCGGGGAGCTGTTTTTT
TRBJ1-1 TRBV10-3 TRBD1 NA CAISGGTGATEAFF TGTGCCATCAGTGGCGGGACAGGGGCTACTGAAGCTTTCTTT
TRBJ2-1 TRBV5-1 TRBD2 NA CASSPPSGGSVEQFF TGCGCCAGCAGCCCACCTAGCGGGGGGTCGGTTGAGCAGTTCTTC
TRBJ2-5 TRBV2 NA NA CASSELEETQYF TGTGCCAGCAGTGAACTAGAAGAGACCCAGTACTTC
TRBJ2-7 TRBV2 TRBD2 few CASGTNAYEQYF TGTGCCAGCGGGACTAATGCCTACGAGCAGTACTTC
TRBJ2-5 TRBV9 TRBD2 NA CASSARGGVQETQYF TGTGCCAGCAGCGCCCGGGGGGGGGTTCAAGAGACCCAGTACTTC
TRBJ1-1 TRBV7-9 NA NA CASSLQGGNTEAFF TGTGCCAGCAGCCTTCAGGGTGGGAACACTGAAGCTTTCTTT
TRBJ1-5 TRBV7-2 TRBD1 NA CASSPRPTGSIQPQHF TGTGCCAGCAGCCCCAGACCGACAGGGTCGATTCAGCCCCAGCATTTT
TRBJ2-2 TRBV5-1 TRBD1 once CASSPDRGLSGELFF TGCGCCAGCAGCCCGGACAGGGGGCTATCCGGGGAGCTGTTTTTT
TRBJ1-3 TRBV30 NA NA CAWSDTYRSGNTIYF TGTGCCTGGAGTGATACTTACAGGTCTGGAAACACCATATATTTT
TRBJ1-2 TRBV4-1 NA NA CASSQEEALGGYGYTF TGCGCCAGCAGCCAAGAGGAAGCTCTCGGAGGGTATGGCTACACCTTC
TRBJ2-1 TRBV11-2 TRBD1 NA CASSLVRAGTGFINEQFF TGTGCCAGCAGCTTAGTAAGGGCCGGGACAGGTTTTATCAATGAGCAGTTCTTC
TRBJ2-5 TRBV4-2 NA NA CASSQAGPKETQYF TGTGCCAGCAGCCAAGCAGGCCCCAAAGAGACCCAGTACTTC
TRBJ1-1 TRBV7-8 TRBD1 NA CASSFTGGGKPAAFF TGTGCCAGCAGCTTTACAGGGGGCGGGAAACCGGCGGCTTTCTTT
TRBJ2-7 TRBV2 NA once CASSDRGYEQYF TGTGCCAGCAGTGATAGGGGCTACGAGCAGTACTTC
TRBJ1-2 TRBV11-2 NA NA CASSSNRAQGGYTF TGTGCCAGCAGCTCGAACAGGGCCCAGGGTGGCTACACCTTC
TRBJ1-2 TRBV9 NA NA CASSGPGSSYGYTF TGTGCCAGCAGCGGACCTGGGAGCTCCTATGGCTACACCTTC
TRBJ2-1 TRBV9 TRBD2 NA CASSVVSGNHNEQFF TGTGCCAGCAGTGTCGTTAGCGGGAACCACAATGAGCAGTTCTTC
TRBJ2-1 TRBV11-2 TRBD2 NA CASSPLAGRDEQFF TGTGCCAGCAGCCCCCTAGCGGGGAGGGATGAGCAGTTCTTC
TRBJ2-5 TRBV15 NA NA CATSHGDPGKATQYF TGTGCCACCAGCCACGGGGATCCGGGGAAGGCGACCCAGTACTTC
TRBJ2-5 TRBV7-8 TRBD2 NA CASSSPLLAGGETQYF TGTGCCAGCAGTTCCCCCTTGCTAGCGGGGGGTGAGACCCAGTACTTC
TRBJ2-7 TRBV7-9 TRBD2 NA CASSLSGASSYEQYF TGTGCCAGCAGCCTTAGCGGGGCCAGCTCCTACGAGCAGTACTTC
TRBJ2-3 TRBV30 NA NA CAWKRDTDTQYF TGTGCCTGGAAACGGGACACAGATACGCAGTATTTT
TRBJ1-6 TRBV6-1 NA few CASRRGNSPLHF TGTGCCAGCCGGCGAGGTAATTCACCCCTCCACTTT
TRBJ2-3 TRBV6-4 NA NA CASSDSFSGPDTQYF TGTGCCAGCAGTGACTCTTTTAGCGGACCCGATACGCAGTATTTT
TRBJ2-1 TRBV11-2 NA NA CASRRPGTNNEQFF TGTGCCAGCAGGCGACCAGGGACAAACAATGAGCAGTTCTTC
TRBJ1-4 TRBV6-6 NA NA CASSYFKTGKNEKLFF TGTGCCAGCAGTTACTTCAAGACAGGAAAGAATGAAAAACTGTTTTTT
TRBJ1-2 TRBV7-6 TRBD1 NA CASSSQGQGLYGYTF TGTGCCAGCAGCTCACAGGGACAGGGTTTATATGGCTACACCTTC
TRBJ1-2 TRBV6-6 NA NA CASSLNRQNYGYTF TGTGCCAGCAGTTTAAACAGACAGAACTATGGCTACACCTTC
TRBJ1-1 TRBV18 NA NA CASSPWNTEAFF TGTGCCAGCTCACCATGGAACACTGAAGCTTTCTTT